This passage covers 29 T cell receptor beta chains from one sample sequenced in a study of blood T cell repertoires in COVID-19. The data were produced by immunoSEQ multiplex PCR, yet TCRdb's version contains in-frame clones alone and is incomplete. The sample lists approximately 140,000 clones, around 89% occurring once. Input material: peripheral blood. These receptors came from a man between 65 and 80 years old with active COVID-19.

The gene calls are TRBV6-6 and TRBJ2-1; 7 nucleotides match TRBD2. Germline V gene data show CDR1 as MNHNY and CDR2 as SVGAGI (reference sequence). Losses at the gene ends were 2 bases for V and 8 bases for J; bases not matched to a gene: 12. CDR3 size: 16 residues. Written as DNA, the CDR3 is TGTGCCAGCAGTTACCAGGGAGCGGGGATACAGGATGAGCAGTTCTTC. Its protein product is CASSYQGAGIQDEQFF.

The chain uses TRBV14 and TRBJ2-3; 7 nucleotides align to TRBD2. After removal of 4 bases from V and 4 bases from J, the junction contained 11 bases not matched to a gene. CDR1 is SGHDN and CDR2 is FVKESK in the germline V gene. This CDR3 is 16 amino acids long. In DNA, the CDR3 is TGTGCCAGCAGCCGCCCCAGGGCGGGAGCCTCAGATACGCAGTATTTT. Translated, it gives CASSRPRAGASDTQYF. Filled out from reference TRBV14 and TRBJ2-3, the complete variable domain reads EAGVTQFPSHSVIEKGQTVTLRCDPISGHDNLYWYRRVMGKEIKFLLHFVKESKQDESGMPNNRFLAERTGGTYSTLKVQPAELEDSGVYFCASSRPRAGASDTQYFGPGTRLTVL.

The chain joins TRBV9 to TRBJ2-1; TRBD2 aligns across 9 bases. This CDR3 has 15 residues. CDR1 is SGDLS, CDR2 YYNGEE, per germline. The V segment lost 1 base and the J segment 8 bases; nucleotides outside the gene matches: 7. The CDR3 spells CASSVSAGGLDEQFF. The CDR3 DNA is TGTGCCAGCAGCGTATCAGCGGGAGGTCTCGATGAGCAGTTCTTC.

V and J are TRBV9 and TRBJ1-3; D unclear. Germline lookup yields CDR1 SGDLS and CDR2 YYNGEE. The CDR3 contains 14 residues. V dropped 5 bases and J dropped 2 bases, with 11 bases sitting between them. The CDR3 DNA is TGTGCCAGCAGGGGAGACACGCCTGGAAACACCATATATTTT. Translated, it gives CASRGDTPGNTIYF.

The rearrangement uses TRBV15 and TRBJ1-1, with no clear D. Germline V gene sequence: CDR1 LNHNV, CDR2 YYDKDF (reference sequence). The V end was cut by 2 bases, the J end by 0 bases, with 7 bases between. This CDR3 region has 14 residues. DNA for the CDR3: TGTGCCACCAGCAGACTAATCATGAACACTGAAGCTTTCTTT. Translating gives CATSRLIMNTEAFF.

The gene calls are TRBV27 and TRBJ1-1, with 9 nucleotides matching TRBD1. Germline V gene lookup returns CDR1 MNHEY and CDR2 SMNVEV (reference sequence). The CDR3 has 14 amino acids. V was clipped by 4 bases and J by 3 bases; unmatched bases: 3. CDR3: CASSYRGRDTEAFF. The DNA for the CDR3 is TGTGCCAGCAGTTACAGGGGGCGCGACACTGAAGCTTTCTTT.

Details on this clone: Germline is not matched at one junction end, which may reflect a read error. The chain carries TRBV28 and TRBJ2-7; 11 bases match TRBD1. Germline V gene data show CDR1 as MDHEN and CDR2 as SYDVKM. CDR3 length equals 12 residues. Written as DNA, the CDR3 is TGTGCCAGCAGTGAGGGTCCCGGGACAGGGGGCTTC. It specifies CASSEGPGTGGF. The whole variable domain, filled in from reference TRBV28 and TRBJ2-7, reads DVKVTQSSRYLVKRTGEKVFLECVQDMDHENMFWYRQDPGLGLRLIYFSYDVKMKEKGDIPEGYSVSREKKERFSLILESASTNQTSMYLCASSEGPGTGGFGPGTRLTVT.

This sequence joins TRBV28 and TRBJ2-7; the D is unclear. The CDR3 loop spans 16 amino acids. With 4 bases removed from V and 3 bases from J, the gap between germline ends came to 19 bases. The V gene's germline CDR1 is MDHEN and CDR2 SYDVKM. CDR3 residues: CASSSHGLLEIYEQYF. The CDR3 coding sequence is TGTGCCAGCAGTTCCCACGGTTTATTGGAGATCTACGAGCAGTACTTC.

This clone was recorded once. CDR3 bases: TGTGCCAGTACAGGGGCAGGGGACGAGCAGTACTTC. Translating gives CASTGAGDEQYF. The chain is built from TRBV28 and TRBJ2-7; TRBD1 matches at 7 bases. This CDR3 contains 12 residues. The germline V gene encodes CDR1 MDHEN and CDR2 SYDVKM. V lost 9 bases and J lost 5; bases outside the gene matches: 7.

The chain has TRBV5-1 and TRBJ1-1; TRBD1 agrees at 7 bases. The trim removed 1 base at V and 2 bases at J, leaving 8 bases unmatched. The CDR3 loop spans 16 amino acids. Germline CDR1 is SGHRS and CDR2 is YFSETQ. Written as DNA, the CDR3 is TGCGCCAGCAGCTTGCCCTTCGGACAGGCCAACACTGAAGCTTTCTTT. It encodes CASSLPFGQANTEAFF.

The CDR3 sequence is CASSIIAGSSYEQYF. CDR3 DNA sequence: TGTGCCAGCAGCATAATAGCGGGATCCTCCTACGAGCAGTACTTC. This chain joins TRBV21-1 and TRBJ2-7; the listed D gene, TRBD2, was not tested against the DNA. TRBV21-1 is labeled a pseudogene. This CDR3 spans 15 amino acids.

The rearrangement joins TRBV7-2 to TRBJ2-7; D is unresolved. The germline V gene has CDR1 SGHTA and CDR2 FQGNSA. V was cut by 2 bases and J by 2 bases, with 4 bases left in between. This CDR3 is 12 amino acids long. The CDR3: CASSLSPYEQYF. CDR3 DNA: TGTGCCAGCAGCTTATCTCCCTACGAGCAGTACTTC.

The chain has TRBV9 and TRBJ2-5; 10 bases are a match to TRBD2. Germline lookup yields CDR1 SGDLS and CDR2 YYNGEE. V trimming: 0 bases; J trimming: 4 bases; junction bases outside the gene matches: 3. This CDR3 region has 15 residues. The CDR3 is CASSVVTSGIETQYF. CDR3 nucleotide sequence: TGTGCCAGCAGCGTAGTAACTAGCGGGATAGAGACCCAGTACTTC.

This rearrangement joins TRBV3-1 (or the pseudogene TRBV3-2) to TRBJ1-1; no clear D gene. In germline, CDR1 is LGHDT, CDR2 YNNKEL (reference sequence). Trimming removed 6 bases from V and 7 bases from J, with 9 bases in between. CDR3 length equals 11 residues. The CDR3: CASRERDEAFF. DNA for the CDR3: TGTGCCAGCAGAGAACGGGATGAAGCTTTCTTT.

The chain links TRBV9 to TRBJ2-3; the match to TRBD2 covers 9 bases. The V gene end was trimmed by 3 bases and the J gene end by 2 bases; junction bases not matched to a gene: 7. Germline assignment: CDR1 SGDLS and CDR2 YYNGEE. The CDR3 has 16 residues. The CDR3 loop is CASSGDSGSTTDTQYF. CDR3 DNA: TGTGCCAGCAGCGGGGATAGCGGGAGTACCACAGATACGCAGTATTTT.

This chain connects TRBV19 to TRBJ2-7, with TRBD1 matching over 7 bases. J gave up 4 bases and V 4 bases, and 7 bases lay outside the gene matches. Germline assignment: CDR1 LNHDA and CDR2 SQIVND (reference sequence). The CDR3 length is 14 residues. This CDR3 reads CASSTATGNYEQYF. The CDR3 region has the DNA TGTGCCAGTAGTACCGCGACAGGGAATTACGAGCAGTACTTC. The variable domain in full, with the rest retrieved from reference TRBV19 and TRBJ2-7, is DGGITQSPKYLFRKEGQNVTLSCEQNLNHDAMYWYRQDPGQGLRLIYYSQIVNDFQKGDIAEGYSVSREKKESFPLTVTSAQKNPTAFYLCASSTATGNYEQYFGPGTRLTVT.

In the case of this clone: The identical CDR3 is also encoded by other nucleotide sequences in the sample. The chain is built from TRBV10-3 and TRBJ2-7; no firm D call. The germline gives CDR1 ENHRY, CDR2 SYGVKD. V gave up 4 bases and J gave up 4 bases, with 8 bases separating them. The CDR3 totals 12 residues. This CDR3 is CAISGGGYEQYF. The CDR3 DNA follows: TGTGCCATCAGTGGAGGTGGGTACGAGCAGTACTTC.

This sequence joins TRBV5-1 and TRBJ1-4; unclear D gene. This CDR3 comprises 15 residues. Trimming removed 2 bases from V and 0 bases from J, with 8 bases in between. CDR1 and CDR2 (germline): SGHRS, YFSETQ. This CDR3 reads CASSLLRPTNEKLFF. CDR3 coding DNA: TGCGCCAGCAGCTTATTGAGGCCAACTAATGAAAAACTGTTTTTT. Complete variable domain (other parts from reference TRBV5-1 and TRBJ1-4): KAGVTQTPRYLIKTRGQQVTLSCSPISGHRSVSWYQQTPGQGLQFLFEYFSETQRNKGNFPGRFSGRQFSNSRSEMNVSTLELGDSALYLCASSLLRPTNEKLFFGSGTQLSVL.

CDR3 nucleotide sequence: TGTGCCAGCAGCTTCTCCCCCCCGCGGGGGAAATTCGAGCAGTACTTC. The encoded protein is CASSFSPPRGKFEQYF. This chain links TRBV5-6 with TRBJ2-7; 7 bases match TRBD2. Looked up from germline, CDR1 is SGHDT and CDR2 is YYEEEE. With 2 bases clipped from V and 6 bases from J, the junction kept 14 bases outside the gene matches. There are 16 residues in the CDR3. The whole variable domain, filled in from reference TRBV5-6 and TRBJ2-7, reads DAGVTQSPTHLIKTRGQQVTLRCSPKSGHDTVSWYQQALGQGPQFIFQYYEEEERQRGNFPDRFSGHQFPNYSSELNVNALLLGDSALYLCASSFSPPRGKFEQYFGPGTRLTVT.

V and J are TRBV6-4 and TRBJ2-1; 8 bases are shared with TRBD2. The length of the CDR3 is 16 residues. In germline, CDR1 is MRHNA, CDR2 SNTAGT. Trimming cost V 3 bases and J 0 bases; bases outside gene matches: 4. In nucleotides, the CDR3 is TGTGCCAGCAGTGAAGGCGGGACTAGCTCCTACAATGAGCAGTTCTTC. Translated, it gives CASSEGGTSSYNEQFF.

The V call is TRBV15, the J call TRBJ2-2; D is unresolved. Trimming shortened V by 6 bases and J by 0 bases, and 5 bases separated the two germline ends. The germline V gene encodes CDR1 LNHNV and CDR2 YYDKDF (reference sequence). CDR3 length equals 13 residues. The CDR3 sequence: CATSSANTGELFF. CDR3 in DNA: TGTGCCACCAGTTCAGCGAACACCGGGGAGCTGTTTTTT.

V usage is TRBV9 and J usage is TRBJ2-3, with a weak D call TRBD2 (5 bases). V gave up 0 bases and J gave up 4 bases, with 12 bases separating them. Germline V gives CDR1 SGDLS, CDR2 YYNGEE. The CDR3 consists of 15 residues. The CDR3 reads CASSVVMGEADTQYF. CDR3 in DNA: TGTGCCAGCAGCGTAGTGATGGGAGAGGCAGATACGCAGTATTTT.

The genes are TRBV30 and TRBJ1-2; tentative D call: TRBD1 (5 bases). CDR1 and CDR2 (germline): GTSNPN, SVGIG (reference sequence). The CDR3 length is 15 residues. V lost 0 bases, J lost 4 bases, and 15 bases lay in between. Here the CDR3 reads CAWSVGAAASYGYTF. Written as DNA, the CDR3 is TGTGCCTGGAGTGTAGGGGCCGCCGCTAGCTATGGCTACACCTTC. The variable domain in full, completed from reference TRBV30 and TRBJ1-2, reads SQTIHQWPATLVQPVGSPLSLECTVEGTSNPNLYWYRQAAGRGLQLLFYSVGIGQISSEVPQNLSASRPQDRQFILSSKKLLLSDSGFYLCAWSVGAAASYGYTFGSGTRLTVV.

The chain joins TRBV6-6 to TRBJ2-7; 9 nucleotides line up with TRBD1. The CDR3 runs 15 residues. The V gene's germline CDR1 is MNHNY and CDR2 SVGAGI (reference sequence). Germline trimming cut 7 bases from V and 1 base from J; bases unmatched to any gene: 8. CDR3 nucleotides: TGTGCCAGCACCGAAGAGGACAGGGGTTCCTACGAGCAGTACTTC. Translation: CASTEEDRGSYEQYF.

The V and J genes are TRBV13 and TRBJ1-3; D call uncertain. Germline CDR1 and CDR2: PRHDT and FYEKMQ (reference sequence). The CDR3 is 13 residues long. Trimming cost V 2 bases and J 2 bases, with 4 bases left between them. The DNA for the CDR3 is TGTGCCAGCAGCTTACAGGCTGGAAACACCATATATTTT. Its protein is CASSLQAGNTIYF.

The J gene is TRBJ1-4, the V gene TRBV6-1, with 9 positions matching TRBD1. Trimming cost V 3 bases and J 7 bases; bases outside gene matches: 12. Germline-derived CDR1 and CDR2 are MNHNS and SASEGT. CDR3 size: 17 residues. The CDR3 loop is CASSETGQGLGSEKLFF. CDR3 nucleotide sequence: TGTGCCAGCAGTGAGACGGGACAGGGTTTGGGTAGTGAAAAACTGTTTTTT.

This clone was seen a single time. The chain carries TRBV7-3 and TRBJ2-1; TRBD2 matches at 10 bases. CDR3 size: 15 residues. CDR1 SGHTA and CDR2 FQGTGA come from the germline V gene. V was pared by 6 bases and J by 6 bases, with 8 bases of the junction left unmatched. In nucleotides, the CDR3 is TGTGCCAGCAGAGGGTACCTAGCGGGGGCCAATGAGCAGTTCTTC. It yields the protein CASRGYLAGANEQFF.

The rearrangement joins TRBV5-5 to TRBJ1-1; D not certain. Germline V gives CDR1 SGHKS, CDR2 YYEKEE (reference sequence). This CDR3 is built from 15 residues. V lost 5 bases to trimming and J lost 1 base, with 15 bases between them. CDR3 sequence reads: CASSRILSANTEAFF. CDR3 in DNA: TGTGCCAGCAGTCGTATACTGAGTGCGAACACTGAAGCTTTCTTT.

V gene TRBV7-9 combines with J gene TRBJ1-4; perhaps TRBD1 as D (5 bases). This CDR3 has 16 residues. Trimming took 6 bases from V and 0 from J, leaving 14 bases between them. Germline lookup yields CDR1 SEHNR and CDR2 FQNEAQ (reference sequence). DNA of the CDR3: TGTGCCAGCAGTCTGATGGCGGGGGCAACTAATGAAAAACTGTTTTTT. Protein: CASSLMAGATNEKLFF.